These T cell receptor beta chains were read from a single sample in a study of T cell responses to AZD1222 COVID-19 vaccine. The method was immunoSEQ multiplex PCR; TCRdb's version includes in-frame clones alone and lacks a portion of them. Among about 75,000 clones listed, about nine tenths were seen once. Sequences were derived from peripheral blood, sampled 28 days after the second dose of the MenACWY control vaccine. The receptors were gathered from an adult who received the MenACWY meningococcal vaccine as a control. Both conserved end residues are part of each CDR3. D genes are given only for firm matches. The size field is filled for only some rows; it gives once, few, many or a size class.

>TRBJ2-7|.|TRBV6-5|once
TGTGCCAGCGGGGCCCTGAGCTCCTACGAGCAGTACTTC
CASGALSSYEQYF
>TRBJ1-1|TRBD1|TRBV19|once
TGTGCCAGTAGTATCTCGGGGACAGGGGGCGTTCGGTTGAACACTGAAGCTTTCTTT
CASSISGTGGVRLNTEAFF
>TRBJ2-2|TRBD1|TRBV11-3|.
TGTGCCAGCAGCTTAGGCGACAGGGTCGACACCGGGGAGCTGTTTTTT
CASSLGDRVDTGELFF
>TRBJ1-2|TRBD1|TRBV11-2|.
TGTGCCAGCAGCCTTGACAGGGGAGCTAACTATGGCTACACCTTC
CASSLDRGANYGYTF
>TRBJ2-1|TRBD1|TRBV27|.
TGTGCCAGCAGTTTAAGGGGGCAGGGGTTCAAAGTTAGTAATGAGCAGTTCTTC
CASSLRGQGFKVSNEQFF
>TRBJ2-7|TRBD2|TRBV11-2|.
TGTGCCACGAGGACTCCCGGGACTAGTGCCTACGAGCAGTACTTC
CATRTPGTSAYEQYF
>TRBJ2-7|.|TRBV27|.
TGTGCCAGCAGTTTTTCCCCGGGACGGGGGTTTTGGGAGCAGTACTTC
CASSFSPGRGFWEQYF
>TRBJ2-3|.|TRBV29-1|.
TGCAGCGTTGCTGGAGGGGGGATTCCCACAGATACGCAGTATTTT
CSVAGGGIPTDTQYF
>TRBJ2-5|TRBD2|TRBV18|.
TGTGCCAGCTCACCCGCCAGCGGGAGACACCAAGAGACCCAGTACTTC
CASSPASGRHQETQYF
>TRBJ1-2|.|TRBV5-5|.
TGTGCCAGCAGCTTGGATGGGGGCAACTATGGCTACACCTTC
CASSLDGGNYGYTF
>TRBJ2-3|.|TRBV5-5|.
TGTGCCAGCAGCTTGGGGGCACAAGATACGCAGTATTTT
CASSLGAQDTQYF
>TRBJ2-5|.|TRBV9|.
TGTGCCAGCAGCGTAGCGGCCGTCTTAGAAGAGACCCAGTACTTC
CASSVAAVLEETQYF
>TRBJ2-5|.|TRBV29-1|.
TGCAGCGTCGTGAAGACAGGACTCCAAGAGACCCAGTACTTC
CSVVKTGLQETQYF
>TRBJ2-5|TRBD2|TRBV4-1|.
TGCGCCAGCAGCCTGTCGACGAGCGGGGGGGCTTTTGAGACCCAGTACTTC
CASSLSTSGGAFETQYF
>TRBJ2-1|TRBD2|TRBV11-1|.
TGTGCCAGCAGCCGACTAGCGGGGTCTCGGGATGAGCAGTTCTTC
CASSRLAGSRDEQFF
>TRBJ2-7|TRBD1|TRBV28|.
TGTGCCAGCAGGGACAGGGACGAGCAGTACTTC
CASRDRDEQYF
>TRBJ2-7|.|TRBV4-2|.
TGTGCCAGCAGCCCGGCGGGGCGGGGTGCGTACGAGCAGTACTTC
CASSPAGRGAYEQYF
>TRBJ2-1|TRBD2|TRBV11-2|few
TGTGCCAGCAGCGAAAACGGGGGGGCCTACAATGAGCAGTTCTTC
CASSENGGAYNEQFF
>TRBJ1-5|.|TRBV2|.
TGTGCCAGCGCCAGGGACAGCAATCAGCCCCAGCATTTT
CASARDSNQPQHF
>TRBJ1-2|TRBD1|TRBV5-1|many
TGCGCCAGCAGCCCCGCGGACAGGAGCTATGGCTACACCTTC
CASSPADRSYGYTF
>TRBJ1-1|.|TRBV5-1|.
TGCGCCAGCAGCCAATGGGGGGGCGCGGACACTGAAGCTTTCTTT
CASSQWGGADTEAFF
>TRBJ1-1|TRBD1|TRBV19|once
TGTGCCAGTAGTTTAGGACAGGGGGGGACTGAAGCTTTCTTT
CASSLGQGGTEAFF
>TRBJ1-1|.|TRBV4-2|.
TGTGCCAGCAACTTGGGACCTCGCCTCGTGAACACTGAAGCTTTCTTT
CASNLGPRLVNTEAFF
>TRBJ2-3|TRBD1|TRBV2|.
TGTGCCAGCAGTGGACAGGGGGCCTTCACAGATACGCAGTATTTT
CASSGQGAFTDTQYF
>TRBJ2-5|.|TRBV6-6|.
TGTGCCAGCACCGACTCACACCCAGAAGAGACCCAGTACTTC
CASTDSHPEETQYF
>TRBJ2-7|TRBD1|TRBV7-6|few
TGTGCCAGCAGCTTGCAGGGGGCATACGAGCAGTACTTC
CASSLQGAYEQYF
>TRBJ1-6|TRBD1|TRBV28|.
TGTGCCAGCAGTATCTTGGGACAGGGTAATTCACCCCTCCACTTT
CASSILGQGNSPLHF
>TRBJ1-2|TRBD1|TRBV2|once
TGTGCCAGCAGTGTCACAGGGGGCAACTATGGCTACACCTTC
CASSVTGGNYGYTF
>TRBJ1-1|.|TRBV12-3/TRBV12-4|once
TGTGCCAGCAGTTTAACGGCCATTGAAGCTTTCTTT
CASSLTAIEAFF
>TRBJ1-5|.|TRBV28|.
TGTGCCAGTTTGGGTTCTACCAAACAGCCCCAGCATTTT
CASLGSTKQPQHF
>TRBJ2-7|TRBD2|TRBV20-1|.
TGCAGTGCTAGTGGGGTGGGAGGGGTCTCCTACGAGCAGTACTTC
CSASGVGGVSYEQYF
>TRBJ1-1|.|TRBV19|.
TGTGCCAGTAGTTCCCCGGGGGGAGGTACTGAAGCTTTCTTT
CASSSPGGGTEAFF
>TRBJ1-2|TRBD1|TRBV7-9|.
TGTGCCAGCAGCTCCGGGACAGGGGGTTACTATGGCTACACCTTC
CASSSGTGGYYGYTF
>TRBJ1-2|.|TRBV3-1/TRBV3-2|few
TGTGCCAGCAGCCAAGATTGGGAGGGCCGGGGCTACACCTTC
CASSQDWEGRGYTF
>TRBJ2-2|.|TRBV4-2|few
TGTGCCAGCAGCCAAGTGATGGACAACACCGGGGAGCTGTTTTTT
CASSQVMDNTGELFF
>TRBJ2-5|.|TRBV11-3|few
TGTGCCAGCAGCTTAGATGACGGGGGAGAGACCCAGTACTTC
CASSLDDGGETQYF
>TRBJ1-2|.|TRBV23-1|.
TGCGCCAGCAGTCACCTAGCTTACGTTTGGAACGAGCCTAACTATGGCTACACCTTC
CASSHLAYVWNEPNYGYTF
>TRBJ2-5|TRBD2|TRBV10-3|.
TGTGCCATCAGTGAGGCGGGACTAGTTGCGGAGACCCAGTACTTC
CAISEAGLVAETQYF
>TRBJ1-4|.|TRBV6-1|.
TGTGCCAGCAGTGAACTGATAGAAAAACTGTTTTTT
CASSELIEKLFF
>TRBJ1-2|TRBD1|TRBV19|.
TGTGCCAGTAGTACCCCCGGGACAGGTGGTTGGGGCTACACCTTC
CASSTPGTGGWGYTF
>TRBJ1-3|TRBD1|TRBV19|.
TGTGCCAGTACCCTGACAGGGGGTGAATTCTCTGGAAACACCATATATTTT
CASTLTGGEFSGNTIYF
>TRBJ1-6|TRBD1|TRBV5-5|many
TGTGCCAGCAGCTTGGAGGGACAGGAGATCTCACCCCTCCACTTT
CASSLEGQEISPLHF
>TRBJ1-2|.|TRBV21-1|.
TGTGCCAGCAGCAAAGCGAGGGACTATGGCTACACCTTC
CASSKARDYGYTF
>TRBJ1-6|TRBD1|TRBV19|once
TGTGCCAGTAAAGGAGATGGGACAGCGAATTCACCCCTCCACTTT
CASKGDGTANSPLHF
>TRBJ2-5|.|TRBV29-1|.
TGCAGCGTTGAGTATACGGGGGAGTGGGAGACCCAGTACTTC
CSVEYTGEWETQYF
>TRBJ2-5|.|TRBV5-1|few
TGCGCCAGCAGCTTGGAGGCTAGCTTTCAGGAGACCCAGTACTTC
CASSLEASFQETQYF
>TRBJ2-1|TRBD2|TRBV7-6|.
TGTGCCAGCAGCATTGGGACTAGCGGCCACAATGAGCAGTTCTTC
CASSIGTSGHNEQFF
>TRBJ2-7|TRBD1|TRBV5-4|.
TGTGCCAGCAGCCAGAACCGGGACAGGGCCGAGCAGTACTTC
CASSQNRDRAEQYF
>TRBJ1-1|TRBD1|TRBV5-6|.
TGTGCCAGCAGCTGGGACAGGACCAAACTAGGGGGAGCTTTCTTT
CASSWDRTKLGGAFF
>TRBJ2-5|TRBD1|TRBV15|.
TGTGCCACCAGCAGAGAAACAGGGGCCGGCGGAGAGACCCAGTACTTC
CATSRETGAGGETQYF
>TRBJ2-1|.|TRBV19|few
TGTGCCAGTAGTATAGGCAGGGACGAGCAGTTCTTC
CASSIGRDEQFF
>TRBJ1-5|.|TRBV12-3/TRBV12-4|.
TGTGCCAGCGGTAATCAGCCCCAGCATTTT
CASGNQPQHF
>TRBJ1-1|.|TRBV10-3|.
TGTGCCATCAGGGAGAGGGGTTTAATGAACACTGAAGCTTTCTTT
CAIRERGLMNTEAFF
>TRBJ2-7|TRBD1|TRBV7-8|.
TGTGCCAGCAGCTTTCCCCCTAACAGGGGGTCCTCCTACGAGCAGTACTTC
CASSFPPNRGSSYEQYF